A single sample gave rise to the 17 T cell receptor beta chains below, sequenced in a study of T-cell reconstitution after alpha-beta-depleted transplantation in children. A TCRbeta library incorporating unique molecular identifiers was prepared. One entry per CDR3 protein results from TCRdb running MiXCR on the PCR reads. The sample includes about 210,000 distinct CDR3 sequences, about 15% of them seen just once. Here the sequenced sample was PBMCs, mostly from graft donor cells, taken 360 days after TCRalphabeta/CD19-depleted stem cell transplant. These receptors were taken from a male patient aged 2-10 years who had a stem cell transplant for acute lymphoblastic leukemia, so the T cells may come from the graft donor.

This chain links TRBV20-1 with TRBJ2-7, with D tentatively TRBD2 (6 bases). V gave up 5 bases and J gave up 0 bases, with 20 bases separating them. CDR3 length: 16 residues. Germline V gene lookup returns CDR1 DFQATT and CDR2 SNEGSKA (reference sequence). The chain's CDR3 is CSAEDVWRESSYEQYF. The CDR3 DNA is TGCAGTGCTGAGGACGTTTGGAGGGAAAGCTCCTACGAGCAGTACTTC.

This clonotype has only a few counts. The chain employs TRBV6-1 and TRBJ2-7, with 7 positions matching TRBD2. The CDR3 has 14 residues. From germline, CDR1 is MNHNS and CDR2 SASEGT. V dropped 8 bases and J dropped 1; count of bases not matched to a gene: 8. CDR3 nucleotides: TGTGCCAGCGGGAGAGGGAGGGTTTCCTACGAGCAGTACTTC. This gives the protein CASGRGRVSYEQYF.

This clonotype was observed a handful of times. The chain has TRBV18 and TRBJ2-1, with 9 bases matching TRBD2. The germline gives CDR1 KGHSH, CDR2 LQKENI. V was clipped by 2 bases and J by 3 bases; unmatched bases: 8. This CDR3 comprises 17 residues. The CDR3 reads CASSPRGAGGFYNEQFF. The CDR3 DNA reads TGTGCCAGCTCACCAAGAGGAGCGGGGGGTTTCTACAATGAGCAGTTCTTC.

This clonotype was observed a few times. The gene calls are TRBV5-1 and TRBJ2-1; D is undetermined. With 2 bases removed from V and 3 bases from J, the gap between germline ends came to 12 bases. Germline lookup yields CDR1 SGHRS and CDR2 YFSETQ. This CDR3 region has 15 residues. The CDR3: CASSFAAESYNEQFF. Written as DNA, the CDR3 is TGCGCCAGCAGCTTCGCGGCAGAGAGCTACAATGAGCAGTTCTTC. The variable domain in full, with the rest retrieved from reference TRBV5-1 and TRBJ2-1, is KAGVTQTPRYLIKTRGQQVTLSCSPISGHRSVSWYQQTPGQGLQFLFEYFSETQRNKGNFPGRFSGRQFSNSRSEMNVSTLELGDSALYLCASSFAAESYNEQFFGPGTRLTVL.

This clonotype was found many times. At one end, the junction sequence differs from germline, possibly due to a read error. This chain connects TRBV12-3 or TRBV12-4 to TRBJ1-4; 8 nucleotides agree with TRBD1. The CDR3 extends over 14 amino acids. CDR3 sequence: CSSSRGQGSEKLFF. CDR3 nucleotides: TGCAGCAGCAGCAGGGGGCAGGGAAGTGAAAAACTGTTTTTT.

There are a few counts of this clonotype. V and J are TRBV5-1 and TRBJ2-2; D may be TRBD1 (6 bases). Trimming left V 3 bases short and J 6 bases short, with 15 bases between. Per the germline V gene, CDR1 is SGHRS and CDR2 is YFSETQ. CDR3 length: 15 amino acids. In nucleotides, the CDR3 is TGCGCCAGCAGCTCGCACCACAGGGAATCCGGGGAGCTGTTTTTT. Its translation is CASSSHHRESGELFF.

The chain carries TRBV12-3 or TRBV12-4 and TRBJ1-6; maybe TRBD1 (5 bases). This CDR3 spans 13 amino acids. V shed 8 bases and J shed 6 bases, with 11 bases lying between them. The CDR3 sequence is CASPGVFNSPLHF. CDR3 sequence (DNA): TGTGCCAGCCCGGGGGTGTTTAATTCACCCCTCCACTTT.

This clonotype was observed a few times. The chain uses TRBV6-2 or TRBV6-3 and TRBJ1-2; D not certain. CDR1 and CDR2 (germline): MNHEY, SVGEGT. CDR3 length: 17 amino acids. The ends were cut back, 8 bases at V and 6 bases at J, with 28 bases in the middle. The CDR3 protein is CASSTWRGRPKENGYTF. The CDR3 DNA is TGTGCCAGCTCAACTTGGAGAGGAAGGCCTAAAGAGAATGGCTACACCTTC.

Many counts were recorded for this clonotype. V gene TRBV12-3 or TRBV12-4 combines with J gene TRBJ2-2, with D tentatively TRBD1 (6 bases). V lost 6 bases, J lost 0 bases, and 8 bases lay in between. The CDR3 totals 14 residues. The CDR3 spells CASRGAANTGELFF. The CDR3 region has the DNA TGTGCCAGCAGGGGGGCAGCGAACACCGGGGAGCTGTTTTTT.

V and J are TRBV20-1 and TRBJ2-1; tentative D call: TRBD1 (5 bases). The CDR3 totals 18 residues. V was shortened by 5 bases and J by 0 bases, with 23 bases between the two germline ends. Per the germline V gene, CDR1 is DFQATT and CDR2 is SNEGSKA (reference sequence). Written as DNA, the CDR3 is TGCAGTGCTCCTACCCTTTCGACAGAAACAAGCTCCTACAATGAGCAGTTCTTC. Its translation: CSAPTLSTETSSYNEQFF.

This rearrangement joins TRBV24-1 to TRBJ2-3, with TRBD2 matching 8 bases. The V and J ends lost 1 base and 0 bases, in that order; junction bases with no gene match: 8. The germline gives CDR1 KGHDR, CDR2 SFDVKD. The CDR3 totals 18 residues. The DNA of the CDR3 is TGTGCCACCAGTGATTTAGCGGGAGCCATTGGTAGCACAGATACGCAGTATTTT. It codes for CATSDLAGAIGSTDTQYF.

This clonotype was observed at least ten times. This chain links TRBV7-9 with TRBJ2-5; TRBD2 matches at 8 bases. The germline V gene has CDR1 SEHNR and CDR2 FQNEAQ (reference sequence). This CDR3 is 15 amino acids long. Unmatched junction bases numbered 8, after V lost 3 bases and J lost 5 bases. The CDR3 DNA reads TGTGCCAGCAGCTTCAGAAGCGGGAGTGGGGAGACCCAGTACTTC. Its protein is CASSFRSGSGETQYF.

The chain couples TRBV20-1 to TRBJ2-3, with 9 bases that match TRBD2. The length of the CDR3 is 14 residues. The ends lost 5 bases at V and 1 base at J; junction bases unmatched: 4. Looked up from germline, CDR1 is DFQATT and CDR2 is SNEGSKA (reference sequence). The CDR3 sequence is CSAQIAGGTDTQYF. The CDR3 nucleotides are TGCAGTGCTCAAATAGCGGGGGGCACAGATACGCAGTATTTT.

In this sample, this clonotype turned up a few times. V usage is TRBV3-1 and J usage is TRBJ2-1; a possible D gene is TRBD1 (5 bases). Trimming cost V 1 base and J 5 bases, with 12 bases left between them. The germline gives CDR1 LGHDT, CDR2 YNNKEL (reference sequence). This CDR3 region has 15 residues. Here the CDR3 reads CASSQARAQNNEQFF. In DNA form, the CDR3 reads TGTGCCAGCAGCCAAGCCAGGGCCCAGAACAATGAGCAGTTCTTC.

CDR3 sequence (DNA): TGTGCCAGCAGCACCCCACGACAAGTTGGAACCCTCTATGGCTACACCTTC. Protein sequence: CASSTPRQVGTLYGYTF. The chain recombines TRBV6-1 with TRBJ1-2; D ambiguous. CDR1 is MNHNS and CDR2 is SASEGT in the germline V gene. Trimming shortened V by 6 bases and J by 4 bases, and 24 bases separated the two germline ends. The CDR3 is 17 amino acids.

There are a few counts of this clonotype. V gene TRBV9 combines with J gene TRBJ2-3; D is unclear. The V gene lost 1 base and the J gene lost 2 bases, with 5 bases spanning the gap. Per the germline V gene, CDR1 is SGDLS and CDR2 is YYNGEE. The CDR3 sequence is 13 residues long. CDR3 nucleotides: TGTGCCAGCAGCGTAAGTTACACAGATACGCAGTATTTT. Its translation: CASSVSYTDTQYF.

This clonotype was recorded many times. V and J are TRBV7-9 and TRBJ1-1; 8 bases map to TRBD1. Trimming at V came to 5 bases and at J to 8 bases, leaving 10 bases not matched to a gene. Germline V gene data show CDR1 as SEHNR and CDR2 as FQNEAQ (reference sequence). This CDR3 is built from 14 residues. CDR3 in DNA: TGTGCCAGCAGCCTCCAGGGGGCCATATTAGAAGCTTTCTTT. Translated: CASSLQGAILEAFF. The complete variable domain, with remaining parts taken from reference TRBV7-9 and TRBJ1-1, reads DTGVSQNPRHKITKRGQNVTFRCDPISEHNRLYWYRQTLGQGPEFLTYFQNEAQLEKSRLLSDRFSAERPKGSFSTLEIQRTEQGDSAMYLCASSLQGAILEAFFGQGTRLTVV.